This entry features one T cell receptor (beta chain) sequence. The sample comes from a study of blood T cell repertoires in COVID-19. TCRdb's copy holds only in-frame clones and misses some; the assay was immunoSEQ multiplex PCR. Among about 300,000 clones listed, approximately 88% were seen once. Residents of about two dozen US areas, aged about 18 to 95 years, made up the participants. Recovered status applied to Cohort 3 donors who had two consecutive negative PCRs. It also applied to those with clearance or with symptom resolution. The CDR3 has 18 residues. Germline CDR1 and CDR2: SGHRS and YFSETQ. V shed 1 base, J shed 14 bases, and the junction held 21 bases outside the gene matches.

The rearrangement uses TRBV5-1 and TRBJ2-1; TRBD1 aligns across 10 bases. What was sequenced was PBMCs or T cells enriched from blood (not recorded which). The sequence was obtained from a woman between 40 and 50 years old who had recovered from COVID-19. The DNA of the CDR3 is TGCGCCAGCAGCTTGAAGGGTGCGACAGGGGGCGCGAGAAGTTTCAAGTTCTTC. Translated: CASSLKGATGGARSFKFF. Filled out from reference TRBV5-1 and TRBJ2-1, the complete variable domain reads KAGVTQTPRYLIKTRGQQVTLSCSPISGHRSVSWYQQTPGQGLQFLFEYFSETQRNKGNFPGRFSGRQFSNSRSEMNVSTLELGDSALYLCASSLKGATGGARSFKFFGPGTRLTVL.